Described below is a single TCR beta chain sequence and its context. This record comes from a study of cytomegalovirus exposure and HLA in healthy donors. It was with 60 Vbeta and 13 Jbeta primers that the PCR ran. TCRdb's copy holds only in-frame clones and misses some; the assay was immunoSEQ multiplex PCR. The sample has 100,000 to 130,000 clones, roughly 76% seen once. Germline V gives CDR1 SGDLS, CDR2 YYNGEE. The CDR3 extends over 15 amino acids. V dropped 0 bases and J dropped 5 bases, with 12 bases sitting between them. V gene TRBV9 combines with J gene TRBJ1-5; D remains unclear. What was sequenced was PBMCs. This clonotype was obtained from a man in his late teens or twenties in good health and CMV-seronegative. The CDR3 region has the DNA TGTGCCAGCAGCGTAGCGGCGGGATGGGATCAGCCCCAGCATTTT. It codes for CASSVAAGWDQPQHF.